This TCR beta chain was documented in a study of response to subunit inactivated influenza vaccine. TCRdb re-analysed the RT-PCR reads in MiXCR, keeping a single row per CDR3 protein. The table records 450,000 to 700,000 distinct CDR3 sequences, around 13% of them present only once. CDR1 LNHDA and CDR2 SQIVND come from the germline V gene (reference sequence). The CDR3 has 19 amino acids. Germline trimming cut 7 bases from V and 0 bases from J; bases unmatched to any gene: 13. Study-wide results and caveats: Only a handful of new T cells, the authors suggested, are recruited with each seasonal influenza vaccination.

With regard to this clonotype: Its matching antigen is unknown.

The sequencing used PBMCs from blood, collected approximately 13 days after vaccination. The source of this sequence is a man in his fifties who received an inactivated influenza vaccine. This chain links TRBV19 with TRBJ2-2, with TRBD2 matching 11 bases. DNA for the CDR3: TGTGCCAGTACTAATCGTCCGGGACTAGCGGTCACGAACACCGGGGAGCTGTTTTTT. Translating gives CASTNRPGLAVTNTGELFF. Variable domain in full (rest from reference TRBV19 and TRBJ2-2): DGGITQSPKYLFRKEGQNVTLSCEQNLNHDAMYWYRQDPGQGLRLIYYSQIVNDFQKGDIAEGYSVSREKKESFPLTVTSAQKNPTAFYLCASTNRPGLAVTNTGELFFGEGSRLTVL.